Here is one TCR beta chain with its context. Its specificity is unknown. The authors reverse transcribed all of the isolated RNA, so sequencing captured expressed TCRB transcripts. Clones were read by immunoSEQ multiplex PCR, and TCRdb kept only the in-frame ones, dropping some. The sample has 810,000 or so clones; about a sixth are singletons. V lost 4 bases and J 8 bases, leaving 14 bases between the germline ends. The length of the CDR3 is 13 residues. Germline V CDR1 and CDR2: SNHLY, FYNNEI. These data come from a study of beta chain features in type 1 diabetes. General study points: Any role of HLA type in TCRB rearrangement remained unresolved here. Patients with Type 1 diabetes showed moderately but significantly shorter TCRB CDR3s in all four CD4+ subsets.

Over 95% purity was reached by all sorted populations. The clonotype comes from a woman between 18 and 30 years old in good health. The sample was naive CD4+ T cells from blood. The chain is built from TRBV2 and TRBJ1-2, with a weak D call TRBD1 (5 bases). CDR3: CASSGGRGEGYTF. The CDR3 DNA reads as TGTGCCAGCAGTGGGGGCCGGGGGGAAGGCTACACCTTC. The whole variable domain, remainder taken from reference TRBV2 and TRBJ1-2, is EPEVTQTPSHQVTQMGQEVILRCVPISNHLYFYWYRQILGQKVEFLVSFYNNEISEKSEIFDDQFSVERPDGSNFTLKIRSTKLEDSAMYFCASSGGRGEGYTFGSGTRLTVV.